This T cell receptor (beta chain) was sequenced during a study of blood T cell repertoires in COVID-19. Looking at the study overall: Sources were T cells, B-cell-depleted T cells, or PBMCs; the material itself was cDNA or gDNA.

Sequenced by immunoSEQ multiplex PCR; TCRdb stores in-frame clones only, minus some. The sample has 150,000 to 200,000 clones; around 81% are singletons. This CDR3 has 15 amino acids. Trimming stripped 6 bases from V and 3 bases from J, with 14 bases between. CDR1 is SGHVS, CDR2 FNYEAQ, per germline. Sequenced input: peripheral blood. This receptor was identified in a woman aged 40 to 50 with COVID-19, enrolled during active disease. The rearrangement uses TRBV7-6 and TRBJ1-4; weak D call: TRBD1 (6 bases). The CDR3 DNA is TGTGCCAGCAGGCGAACAGGGTCGGCTAATGAAAAACTGTTTTTT. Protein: CASRRTGSANEKLFF.